Listed below are T cell receptor beta chains from one sample, sequenced in a study of regulatory T cells in long-lasting Graves disease. TCRdb re-analysed the multiplex PCR reads in MiXCR, keeping a single row per CDR3 protein. The sample consists of some 330,000 distinct CDR3 sequences, approximately 25% of them appearing once. This specimen consisted of peripheral blood mononuclear cells (PBMCs), obtained when the disease was refractory, from a patient treated with antithyroid drugs. These receptors were collected from a woman in her thirties or forties with Graves disease. CDR3s include the opening cysteine and the closing phenylalanine or tryptophan. The order of the fields is J gene, D gene, CDR3 length, clone size, V gene, CDR3 protein, CDR3 DNA. A D gene is named only where the DNA matches it firmly. Some rows mark clone size as missing; the rest say once, few, many or name a class of expanded clone.

>TRBJ1-1|TRBD1|13|many|TRBV28
CASTTGGETEAFF
TGTGCCAGCACCACAGGGGGAGAGACTGAAGCTTTCTTT
>TRBJ1-4|.|15|.|TRBV7-8
CASRLTRGMKEKLFF
TGTGCCAGCAGGTTAACGCGGGGCATGAAGGAAAAACTGTTTTTT
>TRBJ1-6|.|15|.|TRBV5-5
CASSLGAWGNSPLHF
TGTGCCAGCAGCTTGGGAGCCTGGGGCAATTCACCCCTCCACTTT
>TRBJ1-1|TRBD1|13|many|TRBV2
CASSTDRGTEAFF
TGTGCCAGCAGTACAGACAGGGGAACTGAAGCTTTCTTT
>TRBJ2-7|TRBD1|15|few|TRBV13
CASSLAGGAVDEQYF
TGTGCCAGCAGCTTAGCAGGGGGCGCCGTGGACGAGCAGTACTTC
>TRBJ2-7|.|12|many|TRBV28
CASSSSWAEQYF
TGTGCCAGCAGTTCCTCCTGGGCGGAGCAGTACTTC
>TRBJ2-7|.|12|few|TRBV30
CAWSLYSYEQYF
TGTGCCTGGAGTCTATACTCCTACGAGCAGTACTTC
>TRBJ1-3|TRBD1|14|.|TRBV28
CASSFQGAGNTIYF
TGTGCCAGCAGTTTCCAGGGGGCTGGAAACACCATATATTTT
>TRBJ2-4|.|14|.|TRBV9
CASSSNIAKNIQYF
TGTGCCAGCAGCTCCAATATAGCCAAAAACATTCAGTACTTC
>TRBJ1-1|TRBD1|12|.|TRBV4-1
CASSQGTGVAFF
TGCGCCAGCAGCCAGGGTACAGGGGTGGCTTTCTTT
>TRBJ2-7|TRBD2|14|many|TRBV7-3
CASSLDRGSYEQYF
TGTGCCAGCAGCTTAGACCGCGGGAGCTACGAGCAGTACTTC
>TRBJ2-2|.|14|many|TRBV6-5
CASSYAQDTGELFF
TGTGCCAGCAGTTACGCACAGGACACCGGGGAGCTGTTTTTT
>TRBJ1-6|.|12|many|TRBV12-3/TRBV12-4
CASSYGVTPLHF
TGTGCCAGCAGCTATGGGGTTACTCCCCTCCACTTT
>TRBJ1-1|.|13|.|TRBV24-1
CATSDSKNTEAFF
TGTGCCACCAGTGATTCCAAGAACACTGAAGCTTTCTTT
>TRBJ2-5|.|13|many|TRBV7-9
CASSLDQFVTQYF
TGTGCCAGCAGCTTGGATCAGTTTGTGACCCAGTACTTC
>TRBJ1-1|.|13|many|TRBV19
CASSMWQNTEAFF
TGTGCCAGTAGTATGTGGCAGAACACTGAAGCTTTCTTT
>TRBJ2-7|TRBD2|14|.|TRBV27
CASSLTGGIYEQYF
TGTGCCAGCAGTTTGACGGGAGGGATCTACGAGCAGTACTTC
>TRBJ2-6|TRBD1|14|.|TRBV19
CADHRGQGANVLTF
TGTGCCGACCACAGGGGGCAAGGGGCCAACGTCCTGACTTTC
>TRBJ1-3|.|16|.|TRBV12-3/TRBV12-4
CASSLGQTAAGNTIYF
TGTGCCAGCAGTTTAGGTCAGACCGCCGCTGGAAACACCATATATTTT
>TRBJ2-2|TRBD1|14|.|TRBV11-2
CASSFGQASGELFF
TGTGCCAGCAGCTTTGGACAGGCCTCCGGGGAGCTGTTTTTT
>TRBJ2-7|.|14|few|TRBV27
CASRYAPGAYEQYF
TGTGCCAGCAGGTATGCCCCGGGTGCCTACGAGCAGTACTTC
>TRBJ2-4|.|15|many|TRBV27
CASSPSAWGKNIQYF
TGTGCCAGCAGTCCATCCGCGTGGGGCAAAAACATTCAGTACTTC
>TRBJ1-1|.|14|many|TRBV7-9
CASSLALGDTEAFF
TGTGCCAGCAGCTTAGCGCTGGGAGACACTGAAGCTTTCTTT
>TRBJ2-5|TRBD1|15|many|TRBV11-2
CASSLGQGVGETQYF
TGTGCCAGCAGCTTAGGTCAGGGGGTAGGAGAGACCCAGTACTTC
>TRBJ1-1|.|17|many|TRBV6-5
CASSYSAPRGEYTEAFF
TGTGCCAGCAGTTACTCGGCCCCGAGGGGGGAGTACACTGAAGCTTTCTTT
>TRBJ2-3|TRBD2|14|few|TRBV12-3/TRBV12-4
CASSSQLAGGQGYF
TGTGCCAGCAGTTCCCAGCTAGCGGGAGGCCAAGGTTATTTT
>TRBJ2-5|.|19|many|TRBV6-5
CASSYSIRAVLEPNETQYF
TGTGCCAGCAGTTACTCGATACGGGCGGTGCTAGAACCCAACGAGACCCAGTACTTC
>TRBJ1-5|.|14|.|TRBV18
CASSPEGWDQPQHF
TGTGCCAGCTCACCTGAGGGCTGGGACCAGCCCCAGCATTTT
>TRBJ2-7|TRBD2|18|few|TRBV6-5
CASSYSRGSRASSYEQYF
TGTGCCAGCAGTTACTCTCGCGGGAGCCGGGCCTCTTCCTACGAGCAGTACTTC
>TRBJ1-2|TRBD1|15|many|TRBV6-1
CASSDSRGRAYGYTF
TGTGCCAGCAGTGATAGCAGGGGGCGCGCCTATGGCTACACCTTC
>TRBJ1-5|TRBD1|15|many|TRBV28
CASSLTSGGGQPQHF
TGTGCCAGCAGTTTAACTTCAGGGGGCGGACAGCCCCAGCATTTT
>TRBJ2-7|TRBD2|15|many|TRBV28
CASRFLAASSYEQYF
TGTGCCAGCAGGTTCCTAGCGGCGAGCTCCTACGAGCAGTACTTC
>TRBJ2-7|.|16|few|TRBV7-2
CASSSPPGGSSYEQYF
TGTGCCAGCAGCTCTCCCCCAGGCGGTAGCTCCTACGAGCAGTACTTC
>TRBJ1-6|.|14|many|TRBV6-5
CASSYSQGGSPLHF
TGTGCCAGCAGTTATTCCCAGGGCGGCTCACCCCTCCACTTT
>TRBJ2-5|TRBD2|15|many|TRBV20-1
CSAREWASGGETQYF
TGCAGTGCTAGGGAATGGGCTAGCGGGGGGGAGACCCAGTACTTC
>TRBJ2-7|TRBD1|16|.|TRBV4-1
CASSQPRRGQGHEQYF
TGCGCCAGCAGCCAGCCCCGGAGGGGACAGGGGCACGAGCAGTACTTC
>TRBJ1-3|.|12|few|TRBV7-9
CASSPWADTIYF
TGTGCCAGCAGCCCCTGGGCAGACACCATATATTTT
>TRBJ2-1|.|14|few|TRBV7-2
CASSLAPSGDEQFF
TGTGCCAGCAGCTTAGCGCCCTCTGGGGATGAGCAGTTCTTC
>TRBJ1-4|.|14|many|TRBV27
CASRYQGPRGKLFF
TGTGCCAGCAGATATCAGGGACCCCGAGGAAAACTGTTTTTT
>TRBJ2-3|TRBD1|16|.|TRBV9
CASSLFSGQGTDTQYF
TGTGCCAGCAGCCTGTTTAGCGGACAGGGGACAGATACGCAGTATTTT
>TRBJ1-3|.|14|.|TRBV5-1
CASSLATPGNTIYF
TGCGCCAGCAGCTTGGCGACCCCTGGAAACACCATATATTTT
>TRBJ1-3|.|12|.|TRBV20-1
CSAWTSGNTIYF
TGCAGTGCTTGGACCTCTGGAAACACCATATATTTT
>TRBJ2-7|TRBD2|14|many|TRBV5-5
CASSFGASGYEQYF
TGTGCCAGCAGCTTCGGGGCTAGCGGCTACGAGCAGTACTTC
>TRBJ1-1|.|13|few|TRBV25-1
CASSERTNTEAFF
TGTGCCAGCAGTGAAAGGACCAACACTGAAGCTTTCTTT
>TRBJ1-1|.|14|many|TRBV27
CASSLVFGYTEAFF
TGTGCCAGCAGTTTGGTGTTCGGCTACACTGAAGCTTTCTTT